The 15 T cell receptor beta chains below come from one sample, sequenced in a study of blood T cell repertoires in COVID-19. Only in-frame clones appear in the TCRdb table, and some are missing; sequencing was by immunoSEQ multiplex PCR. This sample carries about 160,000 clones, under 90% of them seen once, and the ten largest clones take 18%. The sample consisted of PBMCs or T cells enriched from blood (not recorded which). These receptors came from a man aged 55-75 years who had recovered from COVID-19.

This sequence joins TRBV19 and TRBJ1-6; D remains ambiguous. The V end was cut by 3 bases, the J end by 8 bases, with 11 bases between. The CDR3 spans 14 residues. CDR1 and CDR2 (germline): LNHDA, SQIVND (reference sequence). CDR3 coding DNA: TGTGCCAGTAGTATGGGGAGGGAGGATTCACCCCTCCACTTT. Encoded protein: CASSMGREDSPLHF.

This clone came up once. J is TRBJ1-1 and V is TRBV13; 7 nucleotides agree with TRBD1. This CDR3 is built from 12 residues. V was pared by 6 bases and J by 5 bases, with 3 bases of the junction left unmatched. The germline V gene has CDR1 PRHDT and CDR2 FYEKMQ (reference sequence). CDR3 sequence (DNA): TGTGCCAGCAGACAGGGGTTAACTGAAGCTTTCTTT. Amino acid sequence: CASRQGLTEAFF.

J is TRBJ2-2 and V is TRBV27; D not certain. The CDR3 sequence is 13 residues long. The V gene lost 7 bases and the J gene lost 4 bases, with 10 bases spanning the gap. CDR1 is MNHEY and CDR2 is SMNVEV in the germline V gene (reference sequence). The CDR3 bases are TGTGCCAGCAAGTTTTTCGGCACCGGGGAGCTGTTTTTT. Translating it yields CASKFFGTGELFF.

CDR3 residues: CASSQVVNLVGNTIYF. The DNA of the CDR3 is TGTGCCAGCAGCCAAGTAGTGAACCTAGTCGGAAACACCATATATTTT. This chain uses TRBV14 with TRBJ1-3; D unclear. In germline, CDR1 is SGHDN, CDR2 FVKESK. The CDR3 extends over 16 amino acids. V lost 1 base to trimming and J lost 4 bases, with 14 bases between them.

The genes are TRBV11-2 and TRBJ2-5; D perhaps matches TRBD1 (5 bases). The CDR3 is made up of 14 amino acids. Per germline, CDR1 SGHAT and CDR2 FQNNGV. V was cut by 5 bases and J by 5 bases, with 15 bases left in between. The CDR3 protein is CASSPRTPGETQYF. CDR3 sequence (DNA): TGTGCCAGCAGCCCGCGGACCCCAGGGGAGACCCAGTACTTC.

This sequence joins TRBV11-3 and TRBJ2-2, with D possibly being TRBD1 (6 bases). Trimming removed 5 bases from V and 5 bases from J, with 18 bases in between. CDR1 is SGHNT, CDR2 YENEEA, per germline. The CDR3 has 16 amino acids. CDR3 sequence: CASSGRGGLTTGELFF. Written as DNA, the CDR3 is TGTGCCAGCAGCGGCAGGGGCGGCCTGACGACCGGGGAGCTGTTTTTT.

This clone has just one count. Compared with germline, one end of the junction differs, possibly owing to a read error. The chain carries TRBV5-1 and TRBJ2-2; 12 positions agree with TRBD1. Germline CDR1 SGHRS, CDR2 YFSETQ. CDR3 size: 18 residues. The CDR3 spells CASSLERGTGGITGKLFF. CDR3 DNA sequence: TGCGCCAGCAGCTTGGAGAGGGGGACAGGGGGCATCACCGGGAAGCTGTTTTTT.

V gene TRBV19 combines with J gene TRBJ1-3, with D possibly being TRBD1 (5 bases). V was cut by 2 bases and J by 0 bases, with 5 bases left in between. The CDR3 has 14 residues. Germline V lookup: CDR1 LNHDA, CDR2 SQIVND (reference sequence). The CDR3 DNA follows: TGTGCCAGTAGTATAAGGGGCTCTGGAAACACCATATATTTT. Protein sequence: CASSIRGSGNTIYF. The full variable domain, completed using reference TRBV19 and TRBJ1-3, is DGGITQSPKYLFRKEGQNVTLSCEQNLNHDAMYWYRQDPGQGLRLIYYSQIVNDFQKGDIAEGYSVSREKKESFPLTVTSAQKNPTAFYLCASSIRGSGNTIYFGEGSWLTVV.

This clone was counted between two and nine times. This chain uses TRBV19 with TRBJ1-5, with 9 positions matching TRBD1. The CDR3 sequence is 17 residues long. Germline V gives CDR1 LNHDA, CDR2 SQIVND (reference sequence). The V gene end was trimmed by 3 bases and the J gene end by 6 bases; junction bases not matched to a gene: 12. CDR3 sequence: CASSMGARDRVSQPQHF. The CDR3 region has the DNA TGTGCCAGTAGTATGGGGGCACGGGACAGGGTGTCTCAGCCCCAGCATTTT.

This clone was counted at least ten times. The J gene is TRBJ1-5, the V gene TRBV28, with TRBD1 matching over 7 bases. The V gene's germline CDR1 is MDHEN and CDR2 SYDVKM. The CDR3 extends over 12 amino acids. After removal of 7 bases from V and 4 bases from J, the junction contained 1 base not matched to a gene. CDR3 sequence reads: CASKGANQPQHF. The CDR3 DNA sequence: TGTGCCAGCAAGGGGGCGAATCAGCCCCAGCATTTT.

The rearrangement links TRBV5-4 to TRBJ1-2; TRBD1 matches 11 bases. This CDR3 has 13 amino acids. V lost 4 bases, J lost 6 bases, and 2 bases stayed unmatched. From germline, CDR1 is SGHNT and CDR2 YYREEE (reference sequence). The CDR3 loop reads CASSQDRGHGYTF. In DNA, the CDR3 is TGTGCCAGCAGCCAGGACAGGGGGCATGGCTACACCTTC.

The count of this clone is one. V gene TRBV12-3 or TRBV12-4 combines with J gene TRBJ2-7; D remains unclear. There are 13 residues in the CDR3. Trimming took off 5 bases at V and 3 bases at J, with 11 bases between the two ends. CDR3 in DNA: TGTGCCAGCAGTCCACAGATCTACTACGAGCAGTACTTC. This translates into CASSPQIYYEQYF.

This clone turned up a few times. The CDR3 coding sequence is TGCGCCAGCAGCCAAGCATGGTCAGGGGGAAGCGGTGGCTACACCTTC. Amino acid sequence: CASSQAWSGGSGGYTF. The chain couples TRBV4-1 to TRBJ1-2; TRBD1 aligns across 7 bases. V lost 1 base, J lost 7 bases, and 12 bases stayed unmatched. This CDR3 has 16 amino acids. The germline CDR1 and CDR2 sequences are MGHRA and YSYEKL.

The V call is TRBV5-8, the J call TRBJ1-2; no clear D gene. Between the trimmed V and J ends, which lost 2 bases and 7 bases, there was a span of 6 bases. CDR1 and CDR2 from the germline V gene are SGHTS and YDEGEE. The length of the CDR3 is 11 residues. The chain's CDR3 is CASSFGGGYTF. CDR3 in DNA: TGTGCCAGCAGCTTCGGAGGTGGCTACACCTTC.

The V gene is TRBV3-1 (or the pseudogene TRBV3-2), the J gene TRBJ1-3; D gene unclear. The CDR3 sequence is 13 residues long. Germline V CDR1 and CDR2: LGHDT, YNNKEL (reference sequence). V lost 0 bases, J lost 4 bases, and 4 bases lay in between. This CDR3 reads CASSQDFGNTIYF. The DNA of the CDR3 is TGTGCCAGCAGCCAAGACTTCGGAAACACCATATATTTT.